This T cell receptor beta chain was identified in a study of cytomegalovirus exposure and HLA in healthy donors (dated by TCRdb to the late 2010s). A note on the overall study: In an earlier analysis of under 750 of the donors, about 270 Gb of sequence data and 100 million or so unique TCR beta sequences from some 170 million T cells were reported. About 280 gigabases of sequencing data and approximately 93 million unique TCR sequences were included in an early release covering over 600 HLA-typed donors. Of the 350 to 450 genotyped donors, 65% to 90% fell in the genetic ancestry cluster associated with self-reported Caucasian donors. The study was designed to test whether signatures of past pathogen exposure could be identified by cataloging public T cell receptors. The study used immunosequencing to profile the T cell repertoires of more than 650 subjects and linked those repertoires to cytomegalovirus serostatus. Besides the first cohort of 550 to 750 subjects, a separate validation cohort made up of over a hundred different subjects was used. The study combined high-throughput TCR immunosequencing, statistical association of individual TCRs with disease status, and machine learning to predict cytomegalovirus infection status. To study patterns of TCR occurrence, a later analysis re-analyzed previously published TCR beta repertoires from 700 or so donors and added high-resolution HLA genotyping. Rather than using new phenotypic data, the later analysis identified candidate immune exposures from TCR beta sequences and from how often those sequences occurred across donors. In an earlier analysis of 587 of the donors, high-throughput TCR beta sequencing was used to judge whether each TCR beta V gene segment behaved as functional or pseudogenic. Donor age, sex, ethnicity and CMV serostatus were compiled together with the repertoire data. A later genetic analysis used genome-wide SNP genotypes for about 55% of the 666 donors, treating that subset as a discovery cohort. All discovery cohort repertoires had been generated using a single sequencing platform. HLA typing covered class I and class II loci at four-digit resolution. Typing coverage varied by locus: roughly 629-630 donors for A, B, C, DRB1 and DQB1; roughly 500 for DQA1; 600 to 610 for DPA1; 450 to 480 for DPB1. Four or five DR-DQ haplotypes were handled as single units for association and clustering because linkage in the cohort was strong. On average, around 230,000 unique TCR beta nucleotide sequences were sequenced per donor among a few hundred genotyped donors of the cohort, with roughly 18% of those sequences being non-productive.

Receptor amplification or capture employed the immunoSEQ multiplex PCR assay. The multiplex PCR relied on a mix of 60 forward primers for TCR Vbeta segments and 13 reverse primers for TCR Jbeta segments. Amplification of the CDR3 region of rearranged TCR beta genes was performed with a multiplex PCR assay on genomic DNA. On the Illumina HiSeq System, the amplified TCR beta libraries were sequenced as 87-base-pair reads. Per the original workflow: Across the 640 or so repertoires, a later analysis counted around 80 million unique TCR beta chains, roughly 11 million of which were shared by at least two donors. Raw reads were error-corrected and collapsed into unique sequences by a nearest-neighbor algorithm in which closely related sequences were merged to remove PCR and sequencing errors. To assign V, D and J gene segments, CDR3 sequences were aligned to IMGT reference sequences. For a sequence to be retained, a match of at least six nucleotides was required to both a V gene segment and a J gene segment. Rearrangements were called productive when the CDR3 lacked stop codons and stayed in frame with V and J; all others were non-productive. Following IMGT convention, CDR3 was defined as the stretch from the second conserved V-encoded cysteine up to the conserved J-encoded phenylalanine. In an earlier analysis of some 550 of the donors, sequences lacking an unambiguous match to a single V gene segment were excluded. An earlier analysis of almost 600 of the donors classified V segments as functional when productive rearrangements were above 56.7% and as segregating when the standard deviation between donors was above 5%. A statistical classification framework was developed to diagnose cytomegalovirus status using the catalog of TCR beta chain sequences. A later analysis assigned V and J genes by comparing TCR nucleotide sequences with IMGT/GENE-DB human TR gene sequences. Using the TCRdist pipeline, a later analysis assigned CDR3 sequences along with most-parsimonious VDJ recombination scenarios. A later analysis defined each TCR beta chain by its CDR3 amino acid sequence plus V-gene family, and excluded reads lacking a unique V-gene family. In a later analysis, fewer than 600 highly shared, low-generation-probability nucleotide sequences were removed to address suspected cross-contamination and a sequencing artifact. In a later analysis, a clonal expansion index for each public chain was calculated from normalized within-repertoire ranks of inferred template counts. In a later analysis, generation probabilities were computed using a VDJ recombination model fitted to out-of-frame rearrangements, and the results were checked against IGoR. In a later analysis, TCR-TCR, TCR-HLA and TCR-CMV co-occurrence was scored with hypergeometric tests, and a repertoire-size bias correction was applied to TCR pairs. A later analysis estimated false discovery rates by permuting HLA or CMV assignments 20 times. In a later analysis, co-occurring TCRs were grouped using DBSCAN, and TCRdist sequence similarity was added for clustering within HLA-allele-positive subsets. For co-occurrence clustering, repertoires with fewer than 30,000 or more than 120,000 public chains were excluded, along with a handful of repertoires with anomalous nucleotide sharing. TCRdb limited this immuneACCESS table to in-frame rearrangements with V and J called. A share of clones is missing; checked studies link under half to unresolved V genes, and the rest is unexplained. That table gives V, J and clone size, and the DNA gave D and trimming. Here the sample has about 85,000 clones; about four fifths occur a single time. Roughly 32% of the sample rests with the top ten.

Points on this clone: No antigen is known for it. Per-base quality was not reported, and no clone a single base away is much larger than it.

The cohort consisted of more than 650 healthy bone marrow donors. Cohort members were all nominally healthy when sampled, although unrecorded immune exposures were likely present. The donor tested CMV seropositive, placing the donor among the approximately 290 seropositive members of the cohort. A peripheral blood sample was collected from each donor, and TCR beta sequencing was performed on peripheral blood mononuclear cells. Genomic DNA extraction from the blood cell samples was performed with the Qiagen DNeasy Blood Extraction Kit. Results the study describes overall, beyond this receptor: Linkage disequilibrium might explain the correlated functional status among segregating V segments, but an unknown experimental factor could not be ruled out. A cluster of highly shared sequence variants was judged likely to represent a technical artifact of the sequencing pipeline. Presence/absence analyses assumed roughly uniform sequencing depth across donors, an assumption that may not hold. CMV serostatus was the only immune exposure information available for the cohort. In vitro tests confirmed that a few of the cytomegalovirus-associated TCR beta chains recognize cytomegalovirus antigens. In an earlier analysis of about 550 of the donors, most TCR beta V segments were observed in productive rearrangements about 87% or about 30% of the time, broadly matching IMGT annotations. At a false discovery rate of 0.05, a later analysis linked around 17,000 TCR beta sequences to specific HLA alleles. According to a later analysis, most CMV-associated TCR beta chains appeared to be HLA-restricted, and the HLA associations seemed to be driven largely by CMV exposure. Cytomegalovirus status was reported to be diagnosed by the classifier with high specificity and sensitivity in both the original and validation cohorts. The authors suggested that the approach could potentially be extended to other disease states and immunological phenotypes. In a later genetic analysis, fewer N-insertions in productive TCRs were reported among donors in an Asian-associated ancestry cluster than the 666-donor mean. A further reported finding was that TCR beta sequences accurately predicted the HLA-A and HLA-B alleles for most subjects in the first cohort. A later analysis found that HLA-associated TCR beta chains were more clonally expanded and had lower generation probabilities than equally common non-associated chains. The study listed approximately 150 TCR beta chains as associated with cytomegalovirus. Across donors, most TCR sequences were observed very rarely, whereas some public TCRs were present in many individuals. In a later analysis, several top co-occurrence clusters were reported to appear linked to parvovirus B19, influenza, CMV and Epstein-Barr virus. Approximately 18 rarely observed V segments, including chromosome 9 orphons, were excluded from the earlier analysis of a few hundred of the donors because counts were too low. Only TCR beta chains were sequenced in this cohort, and the absence of alpha or paired-chain data limited detectable features. In a later genetic analysis, a missense DCLRE1C variant was associated with V-gene and J-gene trimming of TCR beta chains, and the association was replicated in an independent cohort. When HLA alleles, especially DR and DQ, strongly co-occurred, TCR associations were difficult to assign to individual alleles. Because HLA typing was unavailable for some donors at each locus, only the typed subset was used in association tests. A later analysis found that TCR association rates varied across HLA loci, with DRB1 alleles showing the most associated TCRs and HLA-C alleles the fewest.

The source material was PBMCs. This TCR derives from a man in his fifties or sixties in good health and CMV-seropositive.

The CDR3 reads CASSLDASGSHNEQFF. In nucleotides, the sequence is TGCGCCAGCAGCTTGGACGCTAGCGGGAGCCACAATGAGCAGTTCTTC. This chain joins TRBV5-1 to TRBJ2-1, with 10 middle bases fitting TRBD2. In the germline V gene, CDR1 corresponds to SGHRS and CDR2 to YFSETQ. Relative to germline, V is missing 0 bases and J is missing 5 bases, with 5 bases of the junction outside any gene match. Inclusive of the bounding cysteine and phenylalanine, the CDR3 is 16 residues long. Just the 48-base CDR3 DNA is kept, in frame starting at base 1.